This T cell receptor (beta chain) was captured by sequencing in a study of tumor-infiltrating lymphocytes in primary liver carcinoma. Of note for this clonotype: The junction differs from germline at one of its ends, possibly a read error.

CDR3 length: 13 amino acids. The V gene's germline CDR1 is MNHNY and CDR2 SVGAGI (reference sequence). From about 19-30 mg of unsorted bulk tissue, DNA and RNA were co-extracted together. Primary liver carcinomas in the patients were surgically resected. Each tumor was sampled at four poles and its centre. Starting from roughly 0.5 ug of total RNA, TCR beta cDNA was produced with a primer in the constant region. Slightly modified ARM-PCR with three nested multiplex PCR rounds yielded TCR beta libraries. Investigators reported that the first two PCR rounds, at 10 to 11 cycles each, used TRBV1-TRBV30 forward primers with a C-beta reverse primer. Each CDR3 protein is one row after TCRdb ran MiXCR on the multiplex PCR reads. Among roughly 50,000 distinct CDR3 sequences listed, 70% to 75% were seen once.

This sequence was found in a man between 40 and 49 years old with primary liver carcinoma and hepatitis B virus infection. What was sequenced was liver tumor tissue from sampling region 2. Subset in this sample: tumor region T2, inferior pole. This rearrangement joins TRBV6-6 to TRBJ2-7; TRBD2 matches at 7 bases. DNA of the CDR3: TGTACCAGCAGTTACTCTGCGGGAGACGAGCAGTACTTC. As protein: CTSSYSAGDEQYF.